The 18 T cell receptor beta chains reported below all come from one sample, sequenced in a study of blood T cell repertoires in COVID-19 (dated by TCRdb to about 2020). Library preparation employed the immunoSEQ multiplex PCR assay. Not all clones reach the TCRdb copy of this immuneACCESS table, which keeps in-frame sequences only. Checked studies attribute under half of the gap to unresolved V genes and leave the rest unexplained. Here the sample has some 70,000 clones; roughly 84% occur a single time. The ten largest clones take up 8.5% to 10% of the sample. The source material was peripheral blood. The receptor source for this set is a woman between 45 and 65 years old with acute or convalescent COVID-19.

This clone showed up just a few times. The rearrangement links TRBV7-2 to TRBJ1-4, with TRBD1 identical over 7 bases. The CDR3 has 15 amino acids. Per germline, CDR1 SGHTA and CDR2 FQGNSA. J gave up 4 bases and V 4 bases, and 6 bases lay outside the gene matches. The CDR3 DNA follows: TGTGCCAGCAGCTCACGGACAGGCGGTAATGAAAAACTGTTTTTT. Residues: CASSSRTGGNEKLFF.

The chain has TRBV5-6 and TRBJ2-4; TRBD2 agrees at 11 bases. The germline CDR1 and CDR2 sequences are SGHDT and YYEEEE. This CDR3 is 16 amino acids long. Losses at the gene ends were 1 base for V and 1 base for J; bases not matched to a gene: 1. CDR3 in amino acids: CASSLRLAGAKNIQYF. CDR3 in DNA: TGTGCCAGCAGCTTGAGACTAGCGGGGGCCAAAAACATTCAGTACTTC. The full variable domain, rest sourced from reference TRBV5-6 and TRBJ2-4, is DAGVTQSPTHLIKTRGQQVTLRCSPKSGHDTVSWYQQALGQGPQFIFQYYEEEERQRGNFPDRFSGHQFPNYSSELNVNALLLGDSALYLCASSLRLAGAKNIQYFGAGTRLSVL.

This clone was recorded many times. J is TRBJ2-2 and V is TRBV10-3; D is uncertain. V was pared by 3 bases and J by 0 bases, with 5 bases between. There are 14 residues in the CDR3. The germline CDR1 and CDR2 sequences are ENHRY and SYGVKD. The CDR3 coding sequence is TGTGCCATCAGTGACCTTTCGAACACCGGGGAGCTGTTTTTT. Protein sequence: CAISDLSNTGELFF.

This sequence joins TRBV7-2 and TRBJ2-7; D might be TRBD1 (7 bases). V lost 5 bases and J 7 bases, leaving 12 bases between the germline ends. This CDR3 is built from 12 residues. Germline loops: CDR1 SGHTA, CDR2 FQGNSA. CDR3 protein: CASSAGQWEQYF. The CDR3 DNA is TGTGCCAGCAGCGCGGGACAGTGGGAGCAGTACTTC.

The V gene is TRBV9, the J gene TRBJ2-3, with 7 bases fitting TRBD2. The length of the CDR3 is 15 residues. The trim removed 3 bases at V and 5 bases at J, leaving 9 bases unmatched. Germline CDR1 and CDR2: SGDLS and YYNGEE. CDR3 nucleotides: TGTGCCAGCAGCGCTCAGACTAGCCGGGGAGATACGCAGTATTTT. This sequence encodes CASSAQTSRGDTQYF.

The chain carries TRBV5-1 and TRBJ2-5, with D possibly matching TRBD1 (6 bases). V shed 4 bases and J shed 5 bases, with 15 bases lying between them. Germline CDR1 and CDR2: SGHRS and YFSETQ. The CDR3 extends over 14 amino acids. CDR3 residues: CASSPDGQRETQYF. CDR3 in DNA: TGCGCCAGCAGCCCGGACGGACAGAGGGAGACCCAGTACTTC.

The V call is TRBV5-6, the J call TRBJ2-1, with a tentative D call TRBD2 (6 bases). The CDR3 sequence is 13 residues long. Trimming took 4 bases from V and 12 from J, leaving 17 bases between them. Germline values: CDR1 SGHDT, CDR2 YYEEEE. Written as DNA, the CDR3 is TGTGCCAGCAGCAGACGGAAAAGCGGGTGGCAGTTCTTC. This encodes CASSRRKSGWQFF.

This clone was seen a few times. This sequence joins TRBV6-5 and TRBJ1-2, with D unclear. The germline gives CDR1 MNHEY, CDR2 SVGAGI. The CDR3 length is 13 residues. The V end lost 2 bases, the J end lost 2 bases, and 6 bases lay between the germline ends. The CDR3 loop is CASSYDTNYGYTF. The CDR3 bases are TGTGCCAGCAGTTACGACACAAACTATGGCTACACCTTC.

This clone was seen a few times. The chain combines TRBV19 with TRBJ2-1; 8 bases fit TRBD1. Germline V gene sequence: CDR1 LNHDA, CDR2 SQIVND (reference sequence). The CDR3 extends over 15 amino acids. With 7 bases clipped from V and 3 bases from J, the junction kept 8 bases outside the gene matches. CDR3 DNA: TGTGCCAGTAATACAGGGGGAAACCTCTACAATGAGCAGTTCTTC. Translated: CASNTGGNLYNEQFF.

V usage is TRBV10-3 and J usage is TRBJ2-7; the D gene is possibly TRBD1 (6 bases). Germline CDR1 and CDR2: ENHRY and SYGVKD. The CDR3 covers 16 residues. With 6 bases removed from V and 7 bases from J, the gap between germline ends came to 25 bases. CDR3 coding DNA: TGTGCCATCAGGGGCGACCAATCTCCGAGGGGGTGGGAGCAGTACTTC. It is translated as CAIRGDQSPRGWEQYF.

The chain recombines TRBV7-3 with TRBJ2-1; 12 bases are a match to TRBD2. The CDR3 has 16 amino acids. Germline CDR1 and CDR2: SGHTA and FQGTGA. V lost 0 bases to trimming and J lost 5 bases; unmatched junction nucleotides: 2. Here the CDR3 reads CASSLTASGGDNEQFF. In DNA, the CDR3 is TGTGCCAGCAGCTTAACAGCTAGCGGGGGGGACAATGAGCAGTTCTTC.

The chain links TRBV18 to TRBJ2-2; TRBD2 might be the D (6 bases). The CDR3 spans 16 residues. Germline-derived CDR1 and CDR2 are KGHSH and LQKENI. Trimming removed 2 bases from V and 2 bases from J, with 12 bases in between. CDR3 nucleotide sequence: TGTGCCAGCTCACCAGCGGGACGCCCAAACACCGGGGAGCTGTTTTTT. This encodes CASSPAGRPNTGELFF. The variable domain in full, completed from reference TRBV18 and TRBJ2-2, reads NAGVMQNPRHLVRRRGQEARLRCSPMKGHSHVYWYRQLPEEGLKFMVYLQKENIIDESGMPKERFSAEFPKEGPSILRIQQVVRGDSAAYFCASSPAGRPNTGELFFGEGSRLTVL.

The chain is built from TRBV30 and TRBJ2-1; 9 nucleotides align to TRBD2. Germline values: CDR1 GTSNPN, CDR2 SVGIG (reference sequence). V lost 5 bases, J lost 0 bases, and 5 bases stayed unmatched. CDR3 length equals 15 residues. In DNA, the CDR3 is TGTGCCTGGTATAGTAGCGGGAGCTCCTACAATGAGCAGTTCTTC. Encoded protein: CAWYSSGSSYNEQFF.

V and J are TRBV5-1 and TRBJ2-1; TRBD2 is a possible D gene (5 bases). The germline gives CDR1 SGHRS, CDR2 YFSETQ. The CDR3 contains 15 residues. V shed 2 bases and J shed 0 bases, with 9 bases lying between them. Written as DNA, the CDR3 is TGCGCCAGCAGCTTAGCGGCCAGCTCCTACAATGAGCAGTTCTTC. Protein product: CASSLAASSYNEQFF.

This clone was found a few times. The CDR3: CASSLTKYSDRGNTEAFF. CDR3 bases: TGTGCCAGCAGCCTAACTAAATACTCGGACAGGGGGAACACTGAAGCTTTCTTT. The chain is built from TRBV3-1 (or the pseudogene TRBV3-2) and TRBJ1-1, with TRBD1 identical over 9 bases. The germline gives CDR1 LGHDT, CDR2 YNNKEL (reference sequence). This CDR3 contains 18 residues. V was clipped by 4 bases and J by 1 base; unmatched bases: 13.

The chain recombines TRBV18 with TRBJ2-2; D is unresolved. The germline gives CDR1 KGHSH, CDR2 LQKENI. V lost 3 bases and J lost 8, with 10 bases in between. The length of the CDR3 is 13 residues. This CDR3 is CASSPGEKGELFF. The CDR3, as DNA: TGTGCCAGCTCACCTGGAGAAAAAGGGGAGCTGTTTTTT.

The J gene is TRBJ2-5, the V gene TRBV5-1; tentative D call: TRBD2 (6 bases). Per the germline V gene, CDR1 is SGHRS and CDR2 is YFSETQ. CDR3 size: 14 residues. Trimming took 4 bases from V and 5 from J, leaving 15 bases between them. The DNA for the CDR3 is TGCGCCAGCAGCCCGTCGGGGGAAACGGAGACCCAGTACTTC. This codes for CASSPSGETETQYF.

This clone was observed once. The genes are TRBV30 and TRBJ1-2; 9 bases agree with TRBD1. Germline V lookup: CDR1 GTSNPN, CDR2 SVGIG (reference sequence). Germline trimming cut 2 bases from V and 6 bases from J; bases unmatched to any gene: 4. There are 13 residues in the CDR3. DNA of the CDR3: TGTGCCTGGAGTTGGACAGGGGCAGATGGCTACACCTTC. Translating it yields CAWSWTGADGYTF.